This paragraph covers one TCR beta chain sequence. The sample belongs to a study of CD8 T cells in Susac syndrome. Reverse transcription of about 0.5 to 1 ug RNA used random hexamers. The CDR3 of TCR beta was amplified by immunoSEQ multiplex PCR across 54 Vbeta and 13 Jbeta. TCRdb re-analysed the immunoSEQ multiplex PCR reads in MiXCR, keeping a single row per CDR3 protein. The sample shows hundreds of thousands of distinct CDR3 sequences, about nine tenths of them seen only once. Peripheral blood CD8+ and CD4+ T cells were profiled by TCR beta sequencing. Bulk CD8+ and CD4+ cells came from magnetic negative isolation; CD8+ TEMRA by FACS. Germline assignment: CDR1 MNHEY and CDR2 SVGEGT. The CDR3 spans 14 residues. Trimming cost V 8 bases and J 2 bases, with 12 bases left between them.

This clonotype originated in a human donor with multiple sclerosis. Sequencing was performed on CD8+ T cells from PBMCs. This rearrangement joins TRBV6-2 or TRBV6-3 to TRBJ2-2; maybe TRBD1 (6 bases). CDR3 bases: TGTGCCAGCGGGGACAAGGGAAACACCGGGGAGCTGTTTTTT. It encodes CASGDKGNTGELFF.